This T cell receptor (beta chain) was retrieved from a study of cytomegalovirus exposure and HLA in healthy donors. The PCR contained 60 Vbeta and 13 Jbeta primers. Sequenced by immunoSEQ multiplex PCR; TCRdb stores in-frame clones only, minus some. The data contain more than 90,000 clones, about two thirds of them singletons. This TCR derives from a boy between 5 and 17 years old in good health and CMV-seropositive. The source material was PBMCs.

CDR3 sequence (DNA): TGCGCCAGCAGCTTCCTAGCGGGCGCCTACGAGCAGTACTTC. It codes for CASSFLAGAYEQYF. The chain combines TRBV5-1 with TRBJ2-7; 8 nucleotides line up with TRBD2. In germline, CDR1 is SGHRS, CDR2 YFSETQ. The V gene end was trimmed by 2 bases and the J gene end by 2 bases; junction bases not matched to a gene: 3. This CDR3 region has 14 residues. The variable domain in full, completed from reference TRBV5-1 and TRBJ2-7, reads KAGVTQTPRYLIKTRGQQVTLSCSPISGHRSVSWYQQTPGQGLQFLFEYFSETQRNKGNFPGRFSGRQFSNSRSEMNVSTLELGDSALYLCASSFLAGAYEQYFGPGTRLTVT.